The T cell receptor beta chain described here comes from a study of a mutant IDH1 vaccine in newly diagnosed glioma. Study information: Initiation of the vaccine course occurred 4-6 weeks after radiotherapy alone, or alongside temozolomide cycles. Overall study findings and caveats: Pseudoprogression seemed unlinked to shifts in top peripheral T cell clonotypes.

This table comes from immunoSEQ multiplex PCR, and its TCRdb copy is limited to in-frame clones, with some not included. The sample lists 57,000 or so clones; around 80% were seen once. This clone is judged medium-sized (0.01 to 0.1%). The antigen remains unidentified. The time point here: week 11, during vaccination. A single vaccine dose contained 300 ug of mutant IDH1 20-mer peptide, and topical imiquimod was used with it. Germline V gene lookup returns CDR1 SGDLS and CDR2 YYNGEE. The length of the CDR3 is 12 residues. V lost 4 bases and J lost 1, with 5 bases in between. The input for sequencing was PBMCs, taken from a glioma patient whose treatment included an IDH1 peptide vaccine. The chain has TRBV9 and TRBJ1-1; the D is unclear. The sequence was collected from a man aged 25 to 40 with glioma. In DNA, the CDR3 is TGTGCCAGCAGCCTAGAGAACACTGAAGCTTTCTTT. Translating gives CASSLENTEAFF.